Following are 18 T cell receptor beta chains from one sample sequenced in a study of multiple sclerosis patients with progressive multifocal leukoencephalopathy. Time point specified: before natalizumab initiation. Libraries were prepared by immunoSEQ multiplex PCR; TCRdb keeps only in-frame clonotypes and omits some of them. This table holds roughly 31,000 clones, 70% to 90% found once. The sample consisted of PBMCs. The source of these receptors is a human donor with multiple sclerosis.

This chain connects TRBV19 to TRBJ1-2; TRBD1 aligns across 7 bases. The V gene end was trimmed by 5 bases and the J gene end by 2 bases; junction bases not matched to a gene: 5. Germline V gene lookup returns CDR1 LNHDA and CDR2 SQIVND (reference sequence). The CDR3 spans 14 residues. CDR3 amino acids: CASSVGQRNYGYTF. The CDR3 DNA reads as TGTGCCAGTAGTGTGGGACAGCGGAACTATGGCTACACCTTC.

As regards this clone: The same CDR3 arises from other DNA sequences in this sample as well. The rearrangement uses TRBV7-2 and TRBJ2-1; D remains ambiguous. This CDR3 contains 13 residues. Germline V gene sequence: CDR1 SGHTA, CDR2 FQGNSA. V was trimmed by 2 bases and J by 1 base, leaving 3 bases between them. The CDR3 DNA sequence: TGTGCCAGCAGCTTAAATTCCTACAATGAGCAGTTCTTC. Its translation: CASSLNSYNEQFF.

V usage is TRBV7-9 and J usage is TRBJ2-3; 14 bases agree with TRBD2. Germline V CDR1 and CDR2: SEHNR, FQNEAQ (reference sequence). The CDR3 loop spans 16 amino acids. Trimming removed 4 bases from V and 3 bases from J; junction bases left unmatched: 3. The CDR3 bases are TGTGCCAGCAGCTCGGGACTAGCGGGAGAGACAGATACGCAGTATTTT. It codes for CASSSGLAGETDTQYF.

The chain links TRBV19 to TRBJ1-2; TRBD1 matches 8 bases. Germline V CDR1 and CDR2: LNHDA, SQIVND (reference sequence). With 5 bases clipped from V and 3 bases from J, the junction kept 11 bases outside the gene matches. The length of the CDR3 is 16 residues. CDR3 sequence reads: CASSVRTGRKDYGYTF. The DNA for the CDR3 is TGTGCCAGTAGTGTCCGGACAGGGAGGAAGGACTATGGCTACACCTTC. The whole variable domain, filled in from reference TRBV19 and TRBJ1-2, reads DGGITQSPKYLFRKEGQNVTLSCEQNLNHDAMYWYRQDPGQGLRLIYYSQIVNDFQKGDIAEGYSVSREKKESFPLTVTSAQKNPTAFYLCASSVRTGRKDYGYTFGSGTRLTVV.

The V and J genes are TRBV10-1 and TRBJ2-6, with unresolved D. CDR1 is WNHNN, CDR2 SYGVQD, per germline (reference sequence). V lost 4 bases and J 2 bases, leaving 3 bases between the germline ends. CDR3 length equals 13 residues. CDR3 in DNA: TGCGCCAGCAGTGGGCCTGGGGCCAACGTCCTGACTTTC. The encoded protein is CASSGPGANVLTF.

This clone has just one count. J is TRBJ1-1 and V is TRBV5-6, with TRBD1 matching over 8 bases. V was clipped by 4 bases and J by 10 bases; unmatched bases: 9. This CDR3 is built from 13 residues. Germline V CDR1 and CDR2: SGHDT, YYEEEE. The CDR3 DNA reads as TGTGCCAGCAGCGAGGACAGGGCCGAGGGAGCTTTCTTT. This codes for CASSEDRAEGAFF.

In its sample, this clone was seen once. The chain uses TRBV30 and TRBJ2-5; D unclear. There are 13 residues in the CDR3. Germline lookup yields CDR1 GTSNPN and CDR2 SVGIG (reference sequence). Trimming cost V 2 bases and J 0 bases, with 7 bases left between them. CDR3 sequence reads: CAWSIQHQETQYF. In nucleotides, the CDR3 is TGTGCCTGGAGTATCCAGCACCAAGAGACCCAGTACTTC.

The chain couples TRBV12-5 to TRBJ1-6; D is unresolved. V gave up 6 bases and J gave up 6 bases, with 6 bases separating them. The germline gives CDR1 LGHNT, CDR2 FRNRAP. The CDR3 extends over 12 amino acids. CDR3 residues: CASGPPNSPLHF. The CDR3 DNA is TGTGCTAGTGGACCTCCTAATTCACCCCTCCACTTT.

The genes are TRBV27 and TRBJ2-1, with 14 bases fitting TRBD2. Germline V gene lookup returns CDR1 MNHEY and CDR2 SMNVEV (reference sequence). The CDR3 is made up of 16 amino acids. V gave up 5 bases and J gave up 5 bases; unmatched junction bases: 5. CDR3 region: CASSAGLAGGNNEQFF. DNA of the CDR3: TGTGCCAGCAGTGCCGGACTAGCGGGAGGAAACAATGAGCAGTTCTTC.

The chain carries TRBV5-6 and TRBJ1-5; D is perhaps TRBD1 (5 bases). Germline lookup yields CDR1 SGHDT and CDR2 YYEEEE. CDR3 length: 15 amino acids. Between the trimmed V and J ends, which lost 0 bases and 6 bases, there was a span of 13 bases. CDR3 DNA: TGTGCCAGCAGCTTGGGACGGGGGGTAAGTCAGCCCCAGCATTTT. This codes for CASSLGRGVSQPQHF.

The chain uses TRBV15 and TRBJ1-6; D not certain. The CDR3 sequence is 12 residues long. Per the germline V gene, CDR1 is LNHNV and CDR2 is YYDKDF (reference sequence). Trimming left V 0 bases short and J 10 bases short, with 4 bases between. The CDR3 DNA follows: TGTGCCACCAGCAGAGATTACTCACCCCTCCACTTT. Protein product: CATSRDYSPLHF.

J is TRBJ2-3 and V is TRBV7-3; 13 nucleotides agree with TRBD2. This CDR3 comprises 15 residues. V was pared by 5 bases and J by 5 bases, with 4 bases of the junction left unmatched. Germline V gene sequence: CDR1 SGHTA, CDR2 FQGTGA. The CDR3 loop reads CASSGLAGAVDTQYF. The DNA for the CDR3 is TGTGCCAGCAGCGGACTAGCGGGAGCGGTAGATACGCAGTATTTT.

The DNA of the CDR3 is TGTGCCAGCAGCACAGGGGGCGACGAGCAGTACTTC. Protein: CASSTGGDEQYF. The rearrangement joins TRBV9 to TRBJ2-5; TRBD1 matches at 9 bases. The J call is doubtful: the DNA matches TRBJ2-7 better. This CDR3 has 12 amino acids. Germline V gene data show CDR1 as SGDLS and CDR2 as YYNGEE.

The chain carries TRBV27 and TRBJ2-5; TRBD1 matches 7 bases. The CDR3 runs to 14 residues. With 3 bases clipped from V and 5 bases from J, the junction kept 6 bases outside the gene matches. The V gene's germline CDR1 is MNHEY and CDR2 SMNVEV (reference sequence). The CDR3 DNA is TGTGCCAGCAGTTTCGACAGGGACCGGGAGACCCAGTACTTC. Its protein is CASSFDRDRETQYF.

The V call is TRBV6-5, the J call TRBJ1-1; unclear D gene. Trimming pared 6 bases from V and 7 bases from J, leaving 12 bases between. Germline V gene lookup returns CDR1 MNHEY and CDR2 SVGAGI. The CDR3 runs 12 residues. The CDR3 DNA reads as TGTGCCAGCAGCCCCGGGGTGGATGAAGCTTTCTTT. Residues: CASSPGVDEAFF.

The chain carries TRBV11-2 and TRBJ2-1, with TRBD2 identical over 8 bases. This CDR3 spans 15 amino acids. Trimming at V came to 3 bases and at J to 9 bases, leaving 10 bases not matched to a gene. CDR1 is SGHAT, CDR2 FQNNGV, per germline. In DNA, the CDR3 is TGTGCCAGCAGCTTCCCGGCCCCGGGAGGGGGTGAGCAGTTCTTC. Protein: CASSFPAPGGGEQFF.

The chain joins TRBV11-3 to TRBJ2-2, with TRBD2 matching 8 bases. CDR3 length equals 16 residues. Per the germline V gene, CDR1 is SGHNT and CDR2 is YENEEA. V lost 1 base and J lost 5; bases outside the gene matches: 6. CDR3 loop: CASSLALAGATGELFF. CDR3 bases: TGTGCCAGCAGCTTAGCGCTAGCGGGTGCGACCGGGGAGCTGTTTTTT. Full variable domain (outside the CDR3, taken from reference TRBV11-3 and TRBJ2-2): EAGVVQSPRYKIIEKKQPVAFWCNPISGHNTLYWYLQNLGQGPELLIRYENEEAVDDSQLPKDRFSAERLKGVDSTLKIQPAELGDSAVYLCASSLALAGATGELFFGEGSRLTVL.

J is TRBJ1-2 and V is TRBV27; D might be TRBD1 (5 bases). Germline V gene lookup returns CDR1 MNHEY and CDR2 SMNVEV (reference sequence). The CDR3 is 14 amino acids. With 3 bases removed from V and 1 base from J, the gap between germline ends came to 9 bases. CDR3 in DNA: TGTGCCAGCAGTTTCCGACAGAGTAACTATGGCTACACCTTC. Translation gives CASSFRQSNYGYTF.